This record covers a single T cell receptor beta chain. What it binds is unknown. CDR3 length: 17 amino acids. CDR1 is SGHVS and CDR2 is FNYEAQ in the germline V gene. V lost 4 bases and J 0 bases, leaving 19 bases between the germline ends. These data are taken from a study of T cell clones after liver transplantation. Whole-study context: Third-party-reactive TCRbeta sequences from pre-transplant mixed lymphocyte reactions served as antigen-independent comparators.

This table comes from immunoSEQ multiplex PCR, and its TCRdb copy is limited to in-frame clones, with some not included. Of tens of thousands of clones in the sample, over 55% were seen once. The study's findings and limits: Post-transplant, graft-donor-reactive CD4 TCRbeta sequences in blood dropped significantly in most of the 8 subjects. Rather than being deleted, graft donor-reactive T cells may have moved into the graft.

This sample comprised CD4+ T cells from blood, obtained before liver transplant. The TCR was taken from a human donor who received a liver transplant. V is TRBV7-6 and J is TRBJ2-7; TRBD2 might be the D (5 bases). Written as DNA, the CDR3 is TGTGCCAGCAGCTCGACGATCACGGACTTTAGCTCCTACGAGCAGTACTTC. Translation gives CASSSTITDFSSYEQYF.